These T cell receptor beta chains were read from a single sample in a study of T cell responses to AZD1222 COVID-19 vaccine. TCRdb's copy holds only in-frame clones and misses some; the assay was immunoSEQ multiplex PCR. The sample records tens of thousands of clones, approximately 88% being singletons. Sample: peripheral blood, taken 28 days after the second AZD1222 dose. All receptors derive from an adult who received the AZD1222 COVID-19 vaccine. CDR3s include the opening cysteine and the closing phenylalanine or tryptophan. A D gene is named only where the DNA matches it firmly. The size field is filled for only some rows; it gives once, few, many or a size class.

>once|.|TRBV13|TRBJ1-2
TGTGCCAGCAGCTCTAGGACGGGATTTGGCTACACCTTC
CASSSRTGFGYTF
>.|TRBD1|TRBV18|TRBJ1-1
TGTGCCAGCGGGGACAGCGCCGGCACTGAAGCTTTCTTT
CASGDSAGTEAFF
>.|.|TRBV12-3/TRBV12-4|TRBJ2-3
TGTGCCAGCAGTTCCCAGGGAGATACGCAGTATTTT
CASSSQGDTQYF
>.|.|TRBV3-1/TRBV3-2|TRBJ1-2
TGTGCCAGCAGCCAAGATTTCGAGGGGGTGACCCATGGCTACACCTTC
CASSQDFEGVTHGYTF
>.|.|TRBV7-2|TRBJ2-1
TGTGCCAGCAGCTTTTCCGAGGGGGCGGGAAATGAGCAGTTCTTC
CASSFSEGAGNEQFF
>.|.|TRBV28|TRBJ2-1
TGTGCCAGCAGTTACGGGGGACAGACCTACAATGAGCAGTTCTTC
CASSYGGQTYNEQFF
>.|.|TRBV3-1/TRBV3-2|TRBJ2-1
TGTGCCAGCAGCCAAGAGGGGGGCGGTGAGCAGTTCTTC
CASSQEGGGEQFF
>once|.|TRBV19|TRBJ1-5
TGTGCCAGTACCACGGGGGGTCAGCCCCAGCATTTT
CASTTGGQPQHF
>.|.|TRBV27|TRBJ2-5
TGTGCCAGCAGTGTGGGCCCTGGCGGGACCCAGTACTTC
CASSVGPGGTQYF
>once|TRBD1|TRBV28|TRBJ1-2
TGTGCCAGCAGTGAAGGACAGGGGCGGGACTATGGCTACACCTTC
CASSEGQGRDYGYTF
>.|.|TRBV6-5|TRBJ1-5
TGTGCCAGCAGTTACGGGGGCTCTACCTACAATCAGCCCCAGCATTTT
CASSYGGSTYNQPQHF
>.|.|TRBV24-1|TRBJ2-7
TGTGCCACCAGTCTAAGGAAAGGAACCTACGAGCAGTACTTC
CATSLRKGTYEQYF
>.|.|TRBV6-4|TRBJ2-1
TGTGCCAGCAGTGACTCCGTCGGGCGAGCCTCCTACAATGAGCAGTTCTTC
CASSDSVGRASYNEQFF
>.|TRBD1|TRBV27|TRBJ1-6
TGTGCCAGCAGTTTGCGGGACGGGACAGGGGACTCACCCCTCCACTTT
CASSLRDGTGDSPLHF
>.|.|TRBV6-4|TRBJ2-2
TGTGCCAGCAGTGACTCGGCTACTGTGGCCGGGGAGCTGTTTTTT
CASSDSATVAGELFF
>.|.|TRBV11-2|TRBJ1-6
TGTGCCAGCAGCTTAGTGATGAACCCTCTGTCCCCCCTCCACTTT
CASSLVMNPLSPLHF
>.|TRBD2|TRBV7-9|TRBJ2-1
TGTGCCAGCAGCTTGGGACTAGGAGGATACAATGAGCAGTTCTTC
CASSLGLGGYNEQFF
>.|.|TRBV9|TRBJ1-6
TGTGCCAGCAGCGCAACCCTTACAGGGAATAATTCACCCCTCCACTTT
CASSATLTGNNSPLHF
>.|TRBD1|TRBV9|TRBJ1-2
TGTGCCAGCAGCCATACGGACAGGGGAGGTAGGACCTTC
CASSHTDRGGRTF